This section outlines one TCR beta chain sequence together with its context. Its antigen is currently unknown. Trimming removed 0 bases from V and 1 base from J; junction bases left unmatched: 10. Per germline, CDR1 SGHRS and CDR2 YFSETQ. There are 18 residues in the CDR3. The data are from a study of cytotoxic CD8 clonotypes in ibrutinib-treated CLL. On the study more broadly: Partial responses totalled approximately 25 and complete responses 2; after median about 67 months, roughly 14 remained remitted and roughly twelve progressed.

Findings and caveats of the study: Sample timing was unmatched between remission and later-progressing patients; lymph nodes unstudied.

The protocol was immunoSEQ multiplex PCR, while the TCRdb copy is restricted to in-frame clones and leaves out a portion. The sample lists approximately 300,000 clones; more than 65% were seen once. Material: PBMCs, obtained before ibrutinib treatment. The rearrangement uses TRBV5-1 and TRBJ2-5; 9 positions agree with TRBD2. The clonotype originates from a human donor with chronic lymphocytic leukemia. CDR3: CASSLAASSGTLQETQYF. CDR3 nucleotides: TGCGCCAGCAGCTTGGCGGCTTCTAGCGGGACCCTCCAAGAGACCCAGTACTTC.